This TCR beta chain is from a study of blood T cell repertoires in COVID-19. As for the study in general: Acute and convalescent COVID-19 specimens originated in the United States, Italy and Spain.

V was clipped by 5 bases and J by 4 bases, with 23 bases between them. This CDR3 has 17 amino acids. CDR1 is MRHNA, CDR2 SNTAGT, per germline. Generated by immunoSEQ multiplex PCR, the TCRdb table keeps only in-frame clones and is missing some. The repertoire includes over 150,000 clones, roughly 84% of them detected once, and around 14% sits in the top ten. This receptor was identified in a human donor in a cohort sampled during active COVID-19. This chain connects TRBV6-4 to TRBJ1-2; a weak D match, TRBD1 (5 bases). Input material: peripheral blood. The CDR3 is CASSPSGLSSNFYGYTF. The CDR3 nucleotides are TGTGCCAGCAGTCCTTCAGGGCTCAGCTCAAATTTCTATGGCTACACCTTC.